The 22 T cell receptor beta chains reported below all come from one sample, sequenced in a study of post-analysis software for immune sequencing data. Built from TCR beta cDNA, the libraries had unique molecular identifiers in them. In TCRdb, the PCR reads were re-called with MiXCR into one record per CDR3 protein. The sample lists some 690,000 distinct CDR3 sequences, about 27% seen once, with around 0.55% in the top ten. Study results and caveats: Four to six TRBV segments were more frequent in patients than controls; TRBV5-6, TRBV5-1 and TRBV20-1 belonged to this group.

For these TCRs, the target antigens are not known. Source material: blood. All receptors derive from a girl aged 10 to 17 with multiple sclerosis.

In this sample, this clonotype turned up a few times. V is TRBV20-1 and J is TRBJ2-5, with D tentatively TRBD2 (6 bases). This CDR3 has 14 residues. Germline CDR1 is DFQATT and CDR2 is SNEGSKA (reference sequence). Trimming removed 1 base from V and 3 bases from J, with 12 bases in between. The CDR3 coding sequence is TGCAGTGCTAGAGTCGGGGGAGTGAAAGAGACCCAGTACTTC. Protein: CSARVGGVKETQYF.

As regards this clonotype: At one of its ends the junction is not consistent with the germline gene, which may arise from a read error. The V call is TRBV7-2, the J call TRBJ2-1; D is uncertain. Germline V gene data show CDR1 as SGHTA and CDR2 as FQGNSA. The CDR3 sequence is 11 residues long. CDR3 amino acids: CASSFYNERFF. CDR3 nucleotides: TGTGCCAGCAGCTTTTACAATGAGCGGTTCTTC. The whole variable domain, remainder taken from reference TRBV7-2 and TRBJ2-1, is GAGVSQSPSNKVTEKGKDVELRCDPISGHTALYWYRQSLGQGLEFLIYFQGNSAPDKSGLPSDRFSAERTGGSVSTLTIQRTQQEDSAVYLCASSFYNERFFGPGTRLTVL.

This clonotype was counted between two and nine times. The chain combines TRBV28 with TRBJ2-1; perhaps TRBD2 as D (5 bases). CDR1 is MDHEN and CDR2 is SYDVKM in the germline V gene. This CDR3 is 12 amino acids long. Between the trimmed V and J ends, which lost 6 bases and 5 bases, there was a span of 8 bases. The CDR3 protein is CASRMTNNEQFF. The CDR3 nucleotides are TGTGCCAGCAGAATGACTAACAATGAGCAGTTCTTC. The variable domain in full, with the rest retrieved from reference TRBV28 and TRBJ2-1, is DVKVTQSSRYLVKRTGEKVFLECVQDMDHENMFWYRQDPGLGLRLIYFSYDVKMKEKGDIPEGYSVSREKKERFSLILESASTNQTSMYLCASRMTNNEQFFGPGTRLTVL.

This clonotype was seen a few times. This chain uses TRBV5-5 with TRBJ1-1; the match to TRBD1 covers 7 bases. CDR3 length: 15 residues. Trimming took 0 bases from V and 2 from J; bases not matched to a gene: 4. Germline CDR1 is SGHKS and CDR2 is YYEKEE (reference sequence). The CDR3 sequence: CASSLDRGLNTEAFF. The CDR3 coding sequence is TGTGCCAGCAGCTTGGACAGGGGACTTAACACTGAAGCTTTCTTT.

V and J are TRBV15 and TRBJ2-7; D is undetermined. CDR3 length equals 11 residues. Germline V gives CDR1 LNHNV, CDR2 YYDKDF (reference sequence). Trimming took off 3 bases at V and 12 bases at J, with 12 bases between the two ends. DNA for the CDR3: TGTGCCACCAGCAGGGAAGAGACCCGGTACTTC. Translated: CATSREETRYF.

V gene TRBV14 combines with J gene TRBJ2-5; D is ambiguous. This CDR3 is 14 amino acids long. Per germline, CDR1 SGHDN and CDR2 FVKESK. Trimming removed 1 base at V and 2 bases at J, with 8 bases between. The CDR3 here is CASSQGYYQETQYF. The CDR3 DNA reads TGTGCCAGCAGCCAAGGGTATTATCAAGAGACCCAGTACTTC.

The CDR3 region is CASSLRGGAYGYTF. CDR3 nucleotides: TGTGCCAGCAGTTTGAGGGGGGGCGCCTATGGCTACACCTTC. V gene TRBV28 combines with J gene TRBJ1-2; maybe TRBD1 (6 bases). The CDR3 has 14 residues. V lost 3 bases and J lost 4, with 12 bases in between. The germline V gene encodes CDR1 MDHEN and CDR2 SYDVKM.

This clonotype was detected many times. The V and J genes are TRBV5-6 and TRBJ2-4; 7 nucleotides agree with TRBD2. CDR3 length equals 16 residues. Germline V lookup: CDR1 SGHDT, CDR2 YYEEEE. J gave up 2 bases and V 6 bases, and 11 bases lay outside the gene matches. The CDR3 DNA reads TGTGCCAGCATGGAATGGGGGGAGGGACCCAAAAACATTCAGTACTTC. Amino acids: CASMEWGEGPKNIQYF.

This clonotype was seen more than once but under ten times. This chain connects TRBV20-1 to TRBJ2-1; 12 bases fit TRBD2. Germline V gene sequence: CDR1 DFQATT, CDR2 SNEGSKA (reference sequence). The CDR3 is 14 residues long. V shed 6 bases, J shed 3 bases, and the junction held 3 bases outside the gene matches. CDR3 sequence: CSASLAGGYNEQFF. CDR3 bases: TGCAGTGCGTCACTAGCGGGAGGCTACAATGAGCAGTTCTTC.

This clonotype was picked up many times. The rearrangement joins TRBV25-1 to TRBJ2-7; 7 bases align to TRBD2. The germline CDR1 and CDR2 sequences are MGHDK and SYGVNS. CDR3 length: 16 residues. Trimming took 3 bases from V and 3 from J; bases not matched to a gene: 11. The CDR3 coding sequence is TGTGCCAGCAGTGACCCCCGGGGCGGGAGTCTCTACGAGCAGTACTTC. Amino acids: CASSDPRGGSLYEQYF.

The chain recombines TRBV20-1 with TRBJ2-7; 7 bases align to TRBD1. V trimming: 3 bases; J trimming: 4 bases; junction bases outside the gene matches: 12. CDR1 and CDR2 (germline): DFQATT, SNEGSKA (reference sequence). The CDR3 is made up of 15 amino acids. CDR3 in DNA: TGCAGTGCTAGCCCCAGGACAGGCCTACTGTACGAGCAGTACTTC. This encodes CSASPRTGLLYEQYF.

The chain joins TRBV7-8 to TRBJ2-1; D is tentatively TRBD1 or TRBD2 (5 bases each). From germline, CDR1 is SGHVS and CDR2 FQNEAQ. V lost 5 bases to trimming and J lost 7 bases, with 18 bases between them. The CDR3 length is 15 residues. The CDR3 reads CASSEPGGGRNEQFF. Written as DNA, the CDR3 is TGTGCCAGCAGCGAACCCGGTGGGGGTCGGAATGAGCAGTTCTTC.

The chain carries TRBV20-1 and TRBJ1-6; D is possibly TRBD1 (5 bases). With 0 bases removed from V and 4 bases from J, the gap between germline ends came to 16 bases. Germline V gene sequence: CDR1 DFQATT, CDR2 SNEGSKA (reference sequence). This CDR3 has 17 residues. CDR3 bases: TGCAGTGCTAGAGATCCCGGACAAGGCCCTTATAATTCACCCCTCCACTTT. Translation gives CSARDPGQGPYNSPLHF.

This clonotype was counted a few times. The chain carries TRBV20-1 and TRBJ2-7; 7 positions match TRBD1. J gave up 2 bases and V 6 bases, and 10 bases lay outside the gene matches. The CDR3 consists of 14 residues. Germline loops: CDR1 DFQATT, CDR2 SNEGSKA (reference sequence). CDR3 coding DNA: TGCAGTGCCCGCGACACAGGGGCGGCCTACGAGCAGTACTTC. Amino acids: CSARDTGAAYEQYF.

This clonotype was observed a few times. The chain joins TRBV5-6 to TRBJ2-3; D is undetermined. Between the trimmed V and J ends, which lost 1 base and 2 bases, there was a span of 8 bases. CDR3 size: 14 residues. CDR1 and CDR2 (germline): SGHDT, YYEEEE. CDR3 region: CASSLRVFTDTQYF. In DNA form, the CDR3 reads TGTGCCAGCAGCTTGAGGGTCTTCACAGATACGCAGTATTTT.

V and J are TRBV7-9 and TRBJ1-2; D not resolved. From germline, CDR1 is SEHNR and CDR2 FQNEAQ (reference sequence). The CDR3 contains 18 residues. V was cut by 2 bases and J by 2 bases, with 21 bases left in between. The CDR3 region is CASSLYAESEWKNYGYTF. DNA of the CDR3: TGTGCCAGCAGCTTATACGCGGAGTCGGAGTGGAAAAACTATGGCTACACCTTC.

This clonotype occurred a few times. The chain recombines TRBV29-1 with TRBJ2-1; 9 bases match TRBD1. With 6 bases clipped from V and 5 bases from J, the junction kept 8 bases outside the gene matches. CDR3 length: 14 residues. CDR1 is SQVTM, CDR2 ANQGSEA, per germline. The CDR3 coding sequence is TGCAGCGTGCCCGGGACAGGGAAGGACAATGAGCAGTTCTTC. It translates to CSVPGTGKDNEQFF.

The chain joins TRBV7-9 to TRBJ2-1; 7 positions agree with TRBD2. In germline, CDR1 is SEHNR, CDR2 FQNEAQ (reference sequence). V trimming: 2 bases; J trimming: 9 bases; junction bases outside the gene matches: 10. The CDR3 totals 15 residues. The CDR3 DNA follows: TGTGCCAGCAGCTTAAAAGGCGGGAGTAATGGTGAGCAGTTCTTC. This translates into CASSLKGGSNGEQFF.

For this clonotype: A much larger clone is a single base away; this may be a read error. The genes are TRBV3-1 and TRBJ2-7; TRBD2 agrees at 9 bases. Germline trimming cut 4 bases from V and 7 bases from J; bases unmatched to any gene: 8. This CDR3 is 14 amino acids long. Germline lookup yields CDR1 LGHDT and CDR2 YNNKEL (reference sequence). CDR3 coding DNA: TGTGCCAGCAGCCCGGGACTAGCCTTGAATGAGCAGTACTTC. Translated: CASSPGLALNEQYF.

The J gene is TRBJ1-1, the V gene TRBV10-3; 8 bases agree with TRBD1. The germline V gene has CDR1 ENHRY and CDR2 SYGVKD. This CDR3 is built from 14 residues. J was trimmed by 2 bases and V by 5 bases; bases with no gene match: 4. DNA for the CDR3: TGTGCCATCAGTCCGGGACAGGAAAACACTGAAGCTTTCTTT. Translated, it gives CAISPGQENTEAFF.

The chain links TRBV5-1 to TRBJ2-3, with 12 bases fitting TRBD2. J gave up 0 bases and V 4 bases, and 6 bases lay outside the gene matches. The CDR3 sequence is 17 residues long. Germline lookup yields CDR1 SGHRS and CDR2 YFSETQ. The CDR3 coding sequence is TGCGCCAGCAGCCCACGACTAGCGGGGGCTAGCACAGATACGCAGTATTTT. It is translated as CASSPRLAGASTDTQYF.

The CDR3 nucleotides read TGCAGCGTTGCGACGGCTCTTAACTATGGCTACACCTTC. It yields the protein CSVATALNYGYTF. The V call is TRBV29-1, the J call TRBJ1-2; D unresolved. The CDR3 loop spans 13 amino acids. Germline V gene lookup returns CDR1 SQVTM and CDR2 ANQGSEA. V was pared by 4 bases and J by 1 base, with 10 bases between.